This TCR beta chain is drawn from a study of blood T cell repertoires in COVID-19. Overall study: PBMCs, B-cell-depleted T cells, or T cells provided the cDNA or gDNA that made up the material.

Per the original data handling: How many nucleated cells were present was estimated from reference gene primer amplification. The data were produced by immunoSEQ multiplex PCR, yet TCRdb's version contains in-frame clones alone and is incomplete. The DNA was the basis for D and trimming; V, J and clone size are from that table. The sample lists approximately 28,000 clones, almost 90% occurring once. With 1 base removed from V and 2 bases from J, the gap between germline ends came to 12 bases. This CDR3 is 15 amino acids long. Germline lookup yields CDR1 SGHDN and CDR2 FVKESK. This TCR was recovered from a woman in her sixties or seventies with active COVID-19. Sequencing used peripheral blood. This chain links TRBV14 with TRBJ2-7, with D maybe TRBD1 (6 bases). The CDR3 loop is CASSQVPRGTYEQYF. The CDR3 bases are TGTGCCAGCAGCCAAGTCCCCAGGGGAACCTACGAGCAGTACTTC.